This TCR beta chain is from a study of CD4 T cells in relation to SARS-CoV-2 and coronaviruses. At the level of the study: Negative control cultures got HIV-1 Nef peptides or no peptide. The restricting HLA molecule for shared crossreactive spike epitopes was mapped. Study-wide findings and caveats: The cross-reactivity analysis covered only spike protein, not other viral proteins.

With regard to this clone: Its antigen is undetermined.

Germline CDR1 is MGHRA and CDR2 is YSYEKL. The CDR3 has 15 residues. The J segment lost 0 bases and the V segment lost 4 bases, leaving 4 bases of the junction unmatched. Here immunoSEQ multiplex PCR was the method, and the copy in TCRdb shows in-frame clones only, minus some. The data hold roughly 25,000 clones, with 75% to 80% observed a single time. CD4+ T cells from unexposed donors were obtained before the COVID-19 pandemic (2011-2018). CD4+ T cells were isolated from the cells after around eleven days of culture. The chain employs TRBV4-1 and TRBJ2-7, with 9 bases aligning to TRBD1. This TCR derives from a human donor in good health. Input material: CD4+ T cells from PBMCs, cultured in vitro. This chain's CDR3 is CASSPGTGLSYEQYF. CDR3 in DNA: TGCGCCAGCAGCCCCGGGACAGGGCTCTCCTACGAGCAGTACTTC.